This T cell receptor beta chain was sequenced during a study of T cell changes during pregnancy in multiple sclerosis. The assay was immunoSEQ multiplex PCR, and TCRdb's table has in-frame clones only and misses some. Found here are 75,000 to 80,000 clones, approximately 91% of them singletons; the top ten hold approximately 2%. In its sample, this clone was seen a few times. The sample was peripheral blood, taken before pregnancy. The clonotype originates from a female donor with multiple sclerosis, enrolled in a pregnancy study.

The CDR3 sequence: CASRRTSGGNEQFF. The DNA of the CDR3 is TGTGCCAGCAGGAGGACTAGCGGGGGGAATGAGCAGTTCTTC. The V call is TRBV2, the J call TRBJ2-1; 14 bases agree with TRBD2. The CDR3 sequence is 14 residues long. Germline V CDR1 and CDR2: SNHLY, FYNNEI. With 6 bases clipped from V and 7 bases from J, the junction kept 2 bases outside the gene matches.